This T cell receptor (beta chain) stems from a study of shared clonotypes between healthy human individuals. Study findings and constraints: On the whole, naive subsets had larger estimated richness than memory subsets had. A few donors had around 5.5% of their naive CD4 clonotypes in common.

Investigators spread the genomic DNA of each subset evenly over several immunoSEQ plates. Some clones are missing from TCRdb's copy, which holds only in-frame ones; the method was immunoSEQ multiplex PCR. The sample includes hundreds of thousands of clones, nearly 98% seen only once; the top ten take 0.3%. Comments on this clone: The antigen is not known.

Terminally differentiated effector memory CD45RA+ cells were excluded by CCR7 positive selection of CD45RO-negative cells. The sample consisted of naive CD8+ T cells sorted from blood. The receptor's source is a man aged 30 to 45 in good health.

The CDR3 spells CASSLALDDEQYF. CDR3 sequence (DNA): TGTGCCAGCAGCTTAGCTCTCGATGACGAGCAGTACTTC. The chain uses TRBV7-7 and TRBJ2-7; D is ambiguous. Trimming left V 0 bases short and J 5 bases short, with 8 bases between. Per germline, CDR1 SSHAT and CDR2 FNYEAQ (reference sequence). This CDR3 is built from 13 residues.